This TCR beta chain was profiled in a study of neurological immune-mediated disorders. TCRdb redid the calling of the 5' RACE reads with MiXCR, one entry per CDR3 protein. The table lists about 71,000 distinct CDR3 sequences, 10% of them singletons, with roughly 9% in the top ten. The sample's time point: longitudinal time-point 1 (baseline). Sequencing input: PBMCs. The clonotype was recovered from a man aged 25-40 years in good health.

This chain's CDR3 is CFVSGKRVDEQFF. The CDR3 nucleotides read TGTTTTGTTTCTGGTAAGAGGGTGGATGAGCAGTTCTTC. The rearrangement joins TRBV28 to TRBJ2-1; tentative D call: TRBD2 (5 bases). The germline gives CDR1 MDHEN, CDR2 SYDVKM. This CDR3 has 13 amino acids.